This TCR beta chain was identified during a study of T cell responses to AZD1222 COVID-19 vaccine. Remarks on this clone: The antigen remains undetermined.

General study points: Among those given AZD1222, only five or six were seropositive at baseline.

Germline V gene lookup returns CDR1 SQVTM and CDR2 ANQGSEA. This CDR3 is built from 13 residues. V lost 5 bases to trimming and J lost 4 bases, with 14 bases between them. This table comes from immunoSEQ multiplex PCR, and its TCRdb copy is limited to in-frame clones, with some not included. The sample has more than 150,000 clones; almost 90% are singletons. This clonotype originated in an adult in good health. The chain links TRBV29-1 to TRBJ2-5; a possible D gene is TRBD1 (6 bases). The source was peripheral blood, collected on day 0 of AZD1222 vaccination. CDR3 sequence reads: CSVPLGGRETQYF. Here the CDR3 DNA reads TGCAGCGTTCCTCTAGGGGGAAGAGAGACCCAGTACTTC. Using reference TRBV29-1 and TRBJ2-5 for the parts outside the CDR3, the full variable domain is SAVISQKPSRDICQRGTSLTIQCQVDSQVTMMFWYRQQPGQSLTLIATANQGSEATYESGFVIDKFPISRPNLTFSTLTVSNMSPEDSSIYLCSVPLGGRETQYFGPGTRLLVL.